Presented here are 5 T cell receptor beta chains from one specimen sequenced in a study of OX40 agonist ivuxolimab in advanced cancers. This table comes from immunoSEQ multiplex PCR, and its TCRdb copy is limited to in-frame clones, with some not included. The profile shows 55,000 or so clones, roughly 86% of them singletons. The sample in question was CD4+ or CD8+ T cells sorted from blood, obtained in a trial of the OX40 agonist ivuxolimab. The receptors come from an adult with an advanced solid tumor such as melanoma, head and neck, liver or kidney cancer.

The genes are TRBV18 and TRBJ2-1; 9 bases fit TRBD2. The CDR3 extends over 15 amino acids. The ends lost 0 bases at V and 5 bases at J; junction bases unmatched: 2. From germline, CDR1 is KGHSH and CDR2 LQKENI. CDR3 residues: CASSPPGLADNEQFF. CDR3 bases: TGTGCCAGCTCACCACCGGGACTAGCTGACAATGAGCAGTTCTTC. The full variable domain, its missing parts supplied by reference TRBV18 and TRBJ2-1, is NAGVMQNPRHLVRRRGQEARLRCSPMKGHSHVYWYRQLPEEGLKFMVYLQKENIIDESGMPKERFSAEFPKEGPSILRIQQVVRGDSAAYFCASSPPGLADNEQFFGPGTRLTVL.

The chain employs TRBV10-3 and TRBJ1-5, with TRBD1 matching over 9 bases. Per the germline V gene, CDR1 is ENHRY and CDR2 is SYGVKD. V shed 4 bases and J 2 bases; nucleotides not matched to a gene: 12. The CDR3 loop spans 18 amino acids. The CDR3 DNA is TGTGCCATCAGTGCCGGGACAGGGTTGGTCTTAGGCAATCAGCCCCAGCATTTT. It encodes CAISAGTGLVLGNQPQHF.

This clone was counted once. The CDR3 loop reads CASSLGVSGRGGTDTQYF. The CDR3, as DNA: TGTGCCAGCAGCTTAGGGGTTAGCGGGAGAGGGGGTACAGATACGCAGTATTTT. V is TRBV11-2 and J is TRBJ2-3; TRBD2 agrees at 9 bases. CDR3 length equals 18 residues. After removal of 1 base from V and 3 bases from J, the junction contained 11 bases not matched to a gene. Looked up from germline, CDR1 is SGHAT and CDR2 is FQNNGV.

This clone was seen a single time. The V and J genes are TRBV15 and TRBJ2-3; weak D call: TRBD2 (6 bases). The CDR3 spans 17 residues. The germline V gene encodes CDR1 LNHNV and CDR2 YYDKDF (reference sequence). V lost 5 bases, J lost 3 bases, and 21 bases lay in between. The CDR3 here is CATSFKRNSGGTDTQYF. For the CDR3, the DNA is TGTGCCACCAGCTTTAAACGGAATAGCGGAGGGACAGATACGCAGTATTTT.

CDR3 loop: CASRLGTGAPTSSYNEQFF. CDR3 nucleotides: TGTGCCTCCCGCCTCGGGACAGGGGCACCTACAAGCTCCTACAATGAGCAGTTCTTC. This chain uses TRBV19 with TRBJ2-1, with TRBD1 identical over 10 bases. The germline CDR1 and CDR2 sequences are LNHDA and SQIVND (reference sequence). CDR3 length: 19 amino acids. Trimming removed 11 bases from V and 0 bases from J; junction bases left unmatched: 19.